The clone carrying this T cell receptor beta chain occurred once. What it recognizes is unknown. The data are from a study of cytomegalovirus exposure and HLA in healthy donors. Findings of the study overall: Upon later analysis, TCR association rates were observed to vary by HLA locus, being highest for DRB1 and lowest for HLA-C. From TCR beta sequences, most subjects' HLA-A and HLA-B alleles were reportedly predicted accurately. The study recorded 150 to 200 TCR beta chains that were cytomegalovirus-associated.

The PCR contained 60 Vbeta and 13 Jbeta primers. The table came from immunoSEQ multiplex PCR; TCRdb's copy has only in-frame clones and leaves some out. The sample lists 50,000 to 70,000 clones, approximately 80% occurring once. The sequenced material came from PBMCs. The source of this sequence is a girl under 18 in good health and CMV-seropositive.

CDR3 amino acids: CASKGWGNQPQHF. As DNA, the CDR3 is TGTGCCAGCAAGGGGTGGGGCAATCAGCCCCAGCATTTT. This sequence joins TRBV28 and TRBJ1-5; possibly TRBD1 for D (5 bases). Germline assignment: CDR1 MDHEN and CDR2 SYDVKM. V was pared by 7 bases and J by 2 bases, with 9 bases between. This CDR3 is built from 13 residues.